The rows below give T cell receptor beta chains drawn from one sample of a study of CD8+CD57+ T cells in acquired aplastic anemia. TCRdb re-analysed the reads in MiXCR, keeping a single row per CDR3 protein. Counted here are some 44,000 distinct CDR3 sequences, approximately 67% occurring once; the ten biggest clones make up less than 25%. Input material: sorted CD4+, CD8+, or CD8+CD57+ T cells (not recorded which) from PBMCs. Receptor source: a human donor in good health, serving as a control. The CDR3 runs from the conserved cysteine through the conserved F or W. The D gene is left open where the match is weak. Some rows have no size entry. The others give once, few or many, or a class for an expanded clone.

>TRBD1|TRBJ1-5|TRBV19|-
TGTGCCAGTAGATGGGGACAGGGGAGCAATCAGCCCCAGCATTTT
CASRWGQGSNQPQHF
>TRBD1|TRBJ1-1|TRBV19|-
TGTGCCAGTCAGAGTAGGTGGCGGGACAGGGGTTTGGACACTGAAGCTTTCTTT
CASQSRWRDRGLDTEAFF
>-|TRBJ2-5|TRBV20-1|-
TGCAGTGCTAGAGAGATCGGCGGGCTGGACCAAGAGACCCAGTACTTC
CSAREIGGLDQETQYF
>-|TRBJ2-5|TRBV19|-
TGTGCCAGTAGTATCTATGGCAGGAAGCAAGAGACCCAGTACTTC
CASSIYGRKQETQYF
>-|TRBJ1-1|TRBV3-1|few
TGTGCCAGCAGCCAAGCGCGCCTCATGGGAAACACTGAAGCTTTCTTT
CASSQARLMGNTEAFF
>TRBD2|TRBJ2-5|TRBV7-2|-
TGTGCCAGCAGCCCCGGGACTAGCGGGGGACAAGAGACCCAGTACTTC
CASSPGTSGGQETQYF
>TRBD1|TRBJ2-7|TRBV5-1|few
TGCGCCAGCCAGTGGGGGACAGGGGGCTACGAGCAGTACTTC
CASQWGTGGYEQYF
>-|TRBJ1-2|TRBV29-1|-
TGCAGCGTTGAAGATCCCCCTGGACGTGGCTACACCTTC
CSVEDPPGRGYTF
>TRBD2|TRBJ2-7|TRBV20-1|-
TGCAGTGCTAGCCCAGCGGGGGGCCTTTCCTACGAGCAGTACTTC
CSASPAGGLSYEQYF
>-|TRBJ2-7|TRBV2|-
TGTGCCAGCAGTGGGATAGGGGATTTCGAGCAGTACTTC
CASSGIGDFEQYF
>-|TRBJ1-5|TRBV11-1|once
TGTGCCAGCAGCTTAGTTACAACAAGCAGCAATCAGCCCCAGCATTTT
CASSLVTTSSNQPQHF
>-|TRBJ2-7|TRBV15|-
TGTGCCACCAGCAGAGATCAGGGATACGAGCAGTACTTC
CATSRDQGYEQYF
>-|TRBJ1-1|TRBV11-3|-
TGTGCCAGCAGCACGTACGGCGGGAACACTGAAGCTTTCTTT
CASSTYGGNTEAFF
>-|TRBJ2-1|TRBV4-2|once
TGTGCCAGCAGACGAATCGCGTCAGGCCCTCAGGAGCAGTTCTTC
CASRRIASGPQEQFF
>TRBD2|TRBJ2-7|TRBV7-9|-
TGTGCCAGCAGCCCTACTAGCGCCAACTACGAGCAGTACTTC
CASSPTSANYEQYF
>-|TRBJ1-2|TRBV19|-
TGTGCCGGTAGGATACCGGGATTAGATGGCTACACCTTC
CAGRIPGLDGYTF
>TRBD2|TRBJ2-7|TRBV2|-
TGTGCCAGCAGGGAGCTAGCGGGGGGTTCCTACGAGCAGTACTTC
CASRELAGGSYEQYF
>-|TRBJ2-2|TRBV10-3|-
TGTGCCATCAGTGCCTCCTCCACCGGGGAGCTGTTTTTT
CAISASSTGELFF
>-|TRBJ1-5|TRBV15|-
TGTGCCACCAGCCGTTCAGGGAGCGACAATCAGCCCCAGCATTTT
CATSRSGSDNQPQHF
>-|TRBJ1-1|TRBV13|many
TGTGCCAGCAGCTTGCCAGGGCGGGAGGTGAAAGCTTTCTTT
CASSLPGREVKAFF
>TRBD1|TRBJ2-5|TRBV15|-
TGTGCCACCAGCAGAGGGCAGGGGGCTGGGGAGACCCAGTACTTC
CATSRGQGAGETQYF
>-|TRBJ2-7|TRBV5-6|-
TGTGCCAGCGGCAGCCTTAGCTCCTACGAGCAGTACTTC
CASGSLSSYEQYF
>-|TRBJ1-2|TRBV15|few
TGTGCCACCAGGGGGTCCGGGGATCCTTATGGCTACACCTTC
CATRGSGDPYGYTF
>-|TRBJ1-3|TRBV15|few
TGTGCCACCAGCAGAGACTACGGGAGACAGCTGGGAAACACCATATATTTT
CATSRDYGRQLGNTIYF
>TRBD1|TRBJ2-1|TRBV19|-
TGTGCCAGTAACGGACAGGGACTGTACAATGAGCAGTTCTTC
CASNGQGLYNEQFF
>-|TRBJ1-5|TRBV15|-
TGTGCCACCAGCGGGCGGGGGGGCAATCAGCCCCAGCATTTT
CATSGRGGNQPQHF
>-|TRBJ2-2|TRBV19|few
TGTGCCAGTAGTTTGTCGAACACCGGGGAGCTGTTTTTT
CASSLSNTGELFF
>-|TRBJ2-3|TRBV19|-
TGTGCCAGTAGTAGGGACCTAGCGAGCACAGATACGCAGTATTTT
CASSRDLASTDTQYF
>-|TRBJ1-5|TRBV19|-
TGTGCCAGTAGTAGCATGAGGGGGAGCAATCAGCCCCAGCATTTT
CASSSMRGSNQPQHF
>-|TRBJ1-1|TRBV5-1|-
TGCGCCAGCAGCTCGCTCCGGCTGAGGAACACTGAAGCTTTCTTT
CASSSLRLRNTEAFF
>-|TRBJ2-1|TRBV24-1|-
TGTGCCACCAGTGACCCCCGGAAGCAGTTCTTC
CATSDPRKQFF
>-|TRBJ2-3|TRBV15|medium-sized
TGTGCCACCAGCAGAACCTTCGGACAGCTAATCACAGATACGCAGTATTTT
CATSRTFGQLITDTQYF
>TRBD1|TRBJ1-2|TRBV25-1|-
TGTGCCAGCAGTGAATTCGGGACAGGCTCCGCTCGGGGCTACACCTTC
CASSEFGTGSARGYTF
>-|TRBJ1-1|TRBV5-1|many
TGCGCCAGCATGGGGGGGCGGGAGGCTTTCTTT
CASMGGREAFF
>-|TRBJ1-6|TRBV25-1|-
TGTGCCAGCAGTGAAGGTGGTTCACCCCTCCACTTT
CASSEGGSPLHF
>TRBD1|TRBJ2-7|TRBV2|few
TGTGCCAGCAGTGCCGGGCGGGACAGGCCCTACGAGCAGTACTTC
CASSAGRDRPYEQYF
>-|TRBJ1-5|TRBV12-3/TRBV12-4|-
TGTGCCAGCAGTATGACCAATCAGCCCCAGCATTTT
CASSMTNQPQHF
>TRBD1|TRBJ1-2|TRBV29-1|few
TGCAGCGTTGTGGGACAGGGGGCGAAGGGCTACACCTTC
CSVVGQGAKGYTF
>-|TRBJ1-1|TRBV2|-
TGTGCCAGCAGTGAGTTCGGGGCAGGGCTCATGAACACTGAAGCTTTCTTT
CASSEFGAGLMNTEAFF
>-|TRBJ2-7|TRBV11-3|once
TGTGCCAGCAGTCCAATCCGGGACGGCTTCTACGAGCAGTACTTC
CASSPIRDGFYEQYF
>-|TRBJ1-2|TRBV7-9|-
TGTGCCAGCAGCTTACTAACCTCGGTACATGGCTACACCTTC
CASSLLTSVHGYTF
>-|TRBJ2-3|TRBV11-2|-
TGTGCCAGCAGCCCACTGGGGTGGGGCACAGATACGCAGTATTTT
CASSPLGWGTDTQYF
>-|TRBJ1-5|TRBV4-1|-
TGCGCCAGCAGCCAAGCCACGGACAATCAGCCCCAGCATTTT
CASSQATDNQPQHF
>-|TRBJ2-1|TRBV20-1|-
TGCAGTGCTCCTTCCAGCACCGACAATGAGCAGTTCTTC
CSAPSSTDNEQFF
>-|TRBJ2-5|TRBV7-2|-
TGTGCCAGCAGCTTAAGTGGGGGGGCCATAGAGACCCAGTACTTC
CASSLSGGAIETQYF
>-|TRBJ1-2|TRBV7-9|-
TGTGCCAGCAGCTTGGACGTGGGCTACACCTTC
CASSLDVGYTF
>TRBD2|TRBJ2-3|TRBV9|-
TGTGCCAGCAGCGTCCGGCGGGGGGCCGCAGATACGCAGTATTTT
CASSVRRGAADTQYF
>-|TRBJ2-7|TRBV7-3|-
TGTGCCAGCAGCTTAGGAAGCGGGGAGCAGTACTTC
CASSLGSGEQYF
>-|TRBJ2-3|TRBV7-8|-
TGTGCCAGCAGCTTTGGCGGGCGTACGCAGTATTTT
CASSFGGRTQYF
>TRBD1|TRBJ2-7|TRBV9|-
TGTGCCAGCAGCGTAGGGACAGGGAGAGAGCAGTACTTC
CASSVGTGREQYF
>TRBD1|TRBJ1-5|TRBV10-3|-
TGTGCCATCGGGGGCGACAGGGGTGATCAGCCCCAGCATTTT
CAIGGDRGDQPQHF
>-|TRBJ1-6|TRBV5-1|-
TGCGCCAGCAGCTTGGCCTTGGACCCCTCATTGCATTCACCCCTCCACTTT
CASSLALDPSLHSPLHF